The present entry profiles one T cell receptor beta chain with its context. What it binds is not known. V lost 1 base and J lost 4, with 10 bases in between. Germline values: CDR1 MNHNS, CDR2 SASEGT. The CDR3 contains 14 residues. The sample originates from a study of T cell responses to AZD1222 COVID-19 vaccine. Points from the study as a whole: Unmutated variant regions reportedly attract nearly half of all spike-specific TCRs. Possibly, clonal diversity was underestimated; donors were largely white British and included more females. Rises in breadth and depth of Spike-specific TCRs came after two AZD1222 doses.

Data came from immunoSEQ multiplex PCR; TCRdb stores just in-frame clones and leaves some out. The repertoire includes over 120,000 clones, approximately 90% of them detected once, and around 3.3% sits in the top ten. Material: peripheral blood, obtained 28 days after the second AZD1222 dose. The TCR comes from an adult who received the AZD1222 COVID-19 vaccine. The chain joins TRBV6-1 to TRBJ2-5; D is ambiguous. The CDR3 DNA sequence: TGTGCCAGCAGTGAAGGAACGGTAATAGAGACCCAGTACTTC. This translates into CASSEGTVIETQYF.